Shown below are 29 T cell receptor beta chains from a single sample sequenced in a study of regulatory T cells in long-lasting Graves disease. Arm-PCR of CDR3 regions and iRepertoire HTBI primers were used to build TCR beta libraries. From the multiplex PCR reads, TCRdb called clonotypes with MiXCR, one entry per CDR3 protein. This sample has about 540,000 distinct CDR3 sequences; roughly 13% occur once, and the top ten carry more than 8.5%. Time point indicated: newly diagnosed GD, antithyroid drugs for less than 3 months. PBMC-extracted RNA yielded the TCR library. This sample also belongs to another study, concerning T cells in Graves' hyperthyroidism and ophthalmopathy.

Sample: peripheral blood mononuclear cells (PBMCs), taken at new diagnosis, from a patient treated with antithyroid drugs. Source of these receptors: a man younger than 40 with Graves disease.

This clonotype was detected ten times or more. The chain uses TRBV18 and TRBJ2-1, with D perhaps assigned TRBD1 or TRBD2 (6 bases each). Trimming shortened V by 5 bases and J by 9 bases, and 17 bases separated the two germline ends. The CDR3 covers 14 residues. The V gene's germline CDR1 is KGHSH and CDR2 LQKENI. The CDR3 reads CASSSGAGGGEQFF. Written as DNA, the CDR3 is TGTGCCAGCTCATCCGGGGCCGGAGGGGGTGAGCAGTTCTTC.

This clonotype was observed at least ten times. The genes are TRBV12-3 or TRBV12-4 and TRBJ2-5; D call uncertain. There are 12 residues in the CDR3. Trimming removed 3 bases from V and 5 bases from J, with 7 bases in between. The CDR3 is CASSLNGETQYF. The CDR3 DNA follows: TGTGCCAGCAGTTTGAACGGGGAGACCCAGTACTTC.

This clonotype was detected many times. CDR3 DNA: TGCAGTGCGCCCACAACCCTCTCTGGAAACACCATATATTTT. This gives the protein CSAPTTLSGNTIYF. The gene calls are TRBV20-1 and TRBJ1-3; D gene ambiguous. Germline V gene data show CDR1 as DFQATT and CDR2 as SNEGSKA (reference sequence). Trimming took 6 bases from V and 0 from J, leaving 12 bases between them. The CDR3 sequence is 14 residues long.

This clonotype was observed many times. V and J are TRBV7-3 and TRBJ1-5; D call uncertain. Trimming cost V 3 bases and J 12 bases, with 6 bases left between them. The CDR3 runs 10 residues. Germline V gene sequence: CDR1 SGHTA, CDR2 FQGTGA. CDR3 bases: TGTGCCAGCAGCTTTTCGGACCAGCATTTT. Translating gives CASSFSDQHF. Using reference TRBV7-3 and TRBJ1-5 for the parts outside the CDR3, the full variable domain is GAGVSQTPSNKVTEKGKYVELRCDPISGHTALYWYRQSLGQGPEFLIYFQGTGAADDSGLPNDRFFAVRPEGSVSTLKIQRTERGDSAVYLCASSFSDQHFGDGTRLSIL.

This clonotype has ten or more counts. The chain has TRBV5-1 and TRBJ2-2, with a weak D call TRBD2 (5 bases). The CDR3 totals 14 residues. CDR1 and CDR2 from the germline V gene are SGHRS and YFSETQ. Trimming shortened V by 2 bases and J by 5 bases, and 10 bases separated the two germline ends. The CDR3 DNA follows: TGCGCCAGCAGCTTACTAGTGGGAACCGGGGAGCTGTTTTTT. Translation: CASSLLVGTGELFF.

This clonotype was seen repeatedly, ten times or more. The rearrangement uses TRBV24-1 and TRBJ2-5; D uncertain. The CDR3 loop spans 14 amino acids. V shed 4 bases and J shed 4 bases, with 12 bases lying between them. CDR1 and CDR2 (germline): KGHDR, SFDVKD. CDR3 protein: CATSDTLGGETQYF. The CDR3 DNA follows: TGTGCCACCAGTGACACTCTGGGTGGAGAGACCCAGTACTTC.

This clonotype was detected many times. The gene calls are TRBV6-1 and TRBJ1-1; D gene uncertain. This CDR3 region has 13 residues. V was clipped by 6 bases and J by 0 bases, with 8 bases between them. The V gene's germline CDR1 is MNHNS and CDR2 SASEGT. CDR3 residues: CASSPRLNTEAFF. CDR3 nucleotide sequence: TGTGCCAGCAGCCCTAGATTGAACACTGAAGCTTTCTTT.

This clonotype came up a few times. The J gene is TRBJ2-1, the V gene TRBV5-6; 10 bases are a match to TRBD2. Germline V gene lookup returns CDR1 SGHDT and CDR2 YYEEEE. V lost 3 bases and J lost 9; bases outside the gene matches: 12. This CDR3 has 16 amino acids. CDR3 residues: CASSSPKSGRAGEQFF. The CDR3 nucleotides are TGTGCCAGCAGCTCACCGAAGAGCGGGAGGGCCGGTGAGCAGTTCTTC.

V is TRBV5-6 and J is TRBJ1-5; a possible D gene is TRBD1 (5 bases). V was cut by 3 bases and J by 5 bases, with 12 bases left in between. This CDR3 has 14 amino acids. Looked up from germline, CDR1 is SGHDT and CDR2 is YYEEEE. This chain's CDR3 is CASSYRGGHQPQHF. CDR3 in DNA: TGTGCCAGCAGCTACCGGGGGGGTCATCAGCCCCAGCATTTT.

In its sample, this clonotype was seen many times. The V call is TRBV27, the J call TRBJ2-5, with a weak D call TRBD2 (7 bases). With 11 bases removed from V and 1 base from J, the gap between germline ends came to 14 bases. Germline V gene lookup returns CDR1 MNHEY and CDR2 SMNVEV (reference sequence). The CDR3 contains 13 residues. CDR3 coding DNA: TGTGCCTGCGGGGGCAGGGTCCAAGAGACCCAGTACTTC. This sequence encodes CACGGRVQETQYF.

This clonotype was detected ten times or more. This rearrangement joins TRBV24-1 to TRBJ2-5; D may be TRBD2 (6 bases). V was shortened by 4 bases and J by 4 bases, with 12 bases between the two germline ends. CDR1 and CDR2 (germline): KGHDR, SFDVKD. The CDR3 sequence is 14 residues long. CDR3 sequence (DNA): TGTGCCACCAGTGACACACACGGGGGAGAGACCCAGTACTTC. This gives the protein CATSDTHGGETQYF.

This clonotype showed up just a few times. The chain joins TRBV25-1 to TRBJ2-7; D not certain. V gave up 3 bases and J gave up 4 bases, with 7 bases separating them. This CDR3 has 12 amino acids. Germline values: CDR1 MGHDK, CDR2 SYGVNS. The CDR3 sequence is CASSEVGYEQYF. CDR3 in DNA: TGTGCCAGCAGTGAGGTAGGGTACGAGCAGTACTTC.

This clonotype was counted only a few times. CDR3 in amino acids: CASSTLSRSGGRGPYNEQFF. The CDR3 DNA reads TGCGCCAGCAGCACTCTATCCCGATCCGGGGGGCGGGGACCGTACAATGAGCAGTTCTTC. V usage is TRBV5-1 and J usage is TRBJ2-1; possibly TRBD2 for D (7 bases). This CDR3 is built from 20 residues. V was shortened by 4 bases and J by 4 bases, with 30 bases between the two germline ends. The germline V gene encodes CDR1 SGHRS and CDR2 YFSETQ.

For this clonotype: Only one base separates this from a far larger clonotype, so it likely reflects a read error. Written as DNA, the CDR3 is TGTGCCAGCAGGTCCGCGGGGTCTGACTCCTACGAGCAGTTCTTC. This translates into CASRSAGSDSYEQFF. The chain has TRBV6-1 and TRBJ2-5; weak D call: TRBD2 (6 bases). The DNA end favors TRBJ2-1, so the J call may be wrong. The CDR3 consists of 15 residues. Germline V gene sequence: CDR1 MNHNS, CDR2 SASEGT.

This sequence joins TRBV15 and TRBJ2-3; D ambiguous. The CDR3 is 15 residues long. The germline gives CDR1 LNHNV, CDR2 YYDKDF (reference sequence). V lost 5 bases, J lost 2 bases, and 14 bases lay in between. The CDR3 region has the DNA TGTGCCACCAGCCCCAGGACGGGCCTCACAGATACGCAGTATTTT. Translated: CATSPRTGLTDTQYF.

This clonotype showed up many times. The CDR3 coding sequence is TGTGCCAGCAGTATAGCGGGAGCTGGCTACGAGCAGTACTTC. Residues: CASSIAGAGYEQYF. This chain connects TRBV27 to TRBJ2-7, with 9 nucleotides matching TRBD2. CDR3 size: 14 residues. V dropped 5 bases and J dropped 3; count of bases not matched to a gene: 5. The germline V gene has CDR1 MNHEY and CDR2 SMNVEV (reference sequence).

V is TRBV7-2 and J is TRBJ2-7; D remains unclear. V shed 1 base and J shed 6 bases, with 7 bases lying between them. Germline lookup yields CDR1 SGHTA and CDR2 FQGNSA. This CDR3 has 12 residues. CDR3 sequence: CASSLGYREQYF. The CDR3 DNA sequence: TGTGCCAGCAGCTTAGGTTATCGCGAGCAGTACTTC.

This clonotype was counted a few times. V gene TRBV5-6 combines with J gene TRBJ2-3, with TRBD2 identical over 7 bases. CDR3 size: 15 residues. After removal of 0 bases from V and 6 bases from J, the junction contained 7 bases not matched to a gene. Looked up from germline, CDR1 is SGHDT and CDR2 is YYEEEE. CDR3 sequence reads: CASSLEGSGKDTQYF. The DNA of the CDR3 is TGTGCCAGCAGCTTGGAGGGGAGCGGGAAGGATACGCAGTATTTT.

The chain's CDR3 is CASSYSMWGGTDTQYF. Here the CDR3 DNA reads TGTGCCAGCAGTTACTCGATGTGGGGCGGCACAGATACGCAGTATTTT. The chain has TRBV6-2 or TRBV6-3 and TRBJ2-3, with a possible D match to TRBD1 (5 bases). V lost 0 bases and J 1 base, leaving 11 bases between the germline ends. Germline assignment: CDR1 MNHEY and CDR2 SVGEGT. The CDR3 length is 16 residues.

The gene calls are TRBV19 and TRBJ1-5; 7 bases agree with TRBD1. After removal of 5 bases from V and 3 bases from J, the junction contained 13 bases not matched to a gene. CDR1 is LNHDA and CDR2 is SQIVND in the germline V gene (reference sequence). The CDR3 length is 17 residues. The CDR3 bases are TGTGCCAGTAGTCTCCTCCCCGGACAGGTCCCCAATCAGCCCCAGCATTTT. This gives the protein CASSLLPGQVPNQPQHF.

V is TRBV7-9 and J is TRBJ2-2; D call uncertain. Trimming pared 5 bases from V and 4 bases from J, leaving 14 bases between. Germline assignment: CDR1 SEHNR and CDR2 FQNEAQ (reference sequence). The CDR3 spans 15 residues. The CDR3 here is CASSPFFVSTGELFF. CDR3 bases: TGTGCCAGCAGCCCCTTCTTCGTCAGCACCGGGGAGCTGTTTTTT.

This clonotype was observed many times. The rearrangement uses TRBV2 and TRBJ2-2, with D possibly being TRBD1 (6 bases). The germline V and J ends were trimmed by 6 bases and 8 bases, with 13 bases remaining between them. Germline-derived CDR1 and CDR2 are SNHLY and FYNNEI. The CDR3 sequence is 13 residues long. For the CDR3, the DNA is TGTGCCAGCAGATCAACAGGGTTGGGGGAGCTGTTTTTT. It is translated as CASRSTGLGELFF.

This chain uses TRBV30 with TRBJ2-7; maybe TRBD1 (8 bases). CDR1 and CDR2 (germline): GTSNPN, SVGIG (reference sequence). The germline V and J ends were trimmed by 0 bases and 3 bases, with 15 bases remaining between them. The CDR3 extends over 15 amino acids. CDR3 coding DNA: TGTGCCTGGAGTGTGGGAGGGACAGGACACTACGAGCAGTACTTC. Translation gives CAWSVGGTGHYEQYF.

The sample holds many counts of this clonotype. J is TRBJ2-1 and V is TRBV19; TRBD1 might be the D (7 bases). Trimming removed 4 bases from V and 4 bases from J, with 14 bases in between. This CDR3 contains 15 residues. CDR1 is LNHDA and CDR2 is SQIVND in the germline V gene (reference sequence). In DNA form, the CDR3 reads TGTGCCAGTAGTAATCAGGGGGGCGAATACAATGAGCAGTTCTTC. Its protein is CASSNQGGEYNEQFF.

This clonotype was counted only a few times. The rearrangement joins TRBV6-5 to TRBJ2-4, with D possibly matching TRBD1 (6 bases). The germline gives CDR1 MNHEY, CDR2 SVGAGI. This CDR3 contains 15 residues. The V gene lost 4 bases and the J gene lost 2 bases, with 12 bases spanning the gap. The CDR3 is CASSSPGHSKNIQYF. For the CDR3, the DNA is TGTGCCAGCAGTTCCCCGGGACATTCCAAAAACATTCAGTACTTC.

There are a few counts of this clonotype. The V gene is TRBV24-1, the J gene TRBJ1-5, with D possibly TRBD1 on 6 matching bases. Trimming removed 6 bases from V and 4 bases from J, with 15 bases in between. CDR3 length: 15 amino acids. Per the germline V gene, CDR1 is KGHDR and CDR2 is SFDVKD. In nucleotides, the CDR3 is TGTGCCACCAGTCCTGCAGGGGTATCGAATCAGCCCCAGCATTTT. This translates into CATSPAGVSNQPQHF.

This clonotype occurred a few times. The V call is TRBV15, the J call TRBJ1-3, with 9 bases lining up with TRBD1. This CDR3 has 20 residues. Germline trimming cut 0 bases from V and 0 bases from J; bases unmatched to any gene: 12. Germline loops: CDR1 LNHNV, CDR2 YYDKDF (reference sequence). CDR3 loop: CATSRDPRTGALTSGNTIYF. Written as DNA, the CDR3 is TGTGCCACCAGCAGAGATCCCCGGACAGGGGCCCTGACCTCTGGAAACACCATATATTTT.

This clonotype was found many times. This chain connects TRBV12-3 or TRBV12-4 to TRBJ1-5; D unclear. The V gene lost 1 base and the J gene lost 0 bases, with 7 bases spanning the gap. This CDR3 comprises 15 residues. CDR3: CASSLGSYSNQPQHF. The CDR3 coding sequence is TGTGCCAGCAGTTTAGGCAGTTATAGCAATCAGCCCCAGCATTTT.

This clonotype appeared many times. The CDR3 region has the DNA TGTGCCAGCAGCTCCCAGGAGGCCAGCTCCTACGAGCAGTACTTC. This sequence encodes CASSSQEASSYEQYF. V usage is TRBV7-9 and J usage is TRBJ2-7; possible D gene TRBD2, 5 bases. With 4 bases removed from V and 0 bases from J, the gap between germline ends came to 13 bases. The CDR3 spans 15 residues. Germline values: CDR1 SEHNR, CDR2 FQNEAQ (reference sequence). The full variable domain, its missing parts supplied by reference TRBV7-9 and TRBJ2-7, is DTGVSQNPRHKITKRGQNVTFRCDPISEHNRLYWYRQTLGQGPEFLTYFQNEAQLEKSRLLSDRFSAERPKGSFSTLEIQRTEQGDSAMYLCASSSQEASSYEQYFGPGTRLTVT.